This entry concerns a single T cell receptor beta chain. CD4+ cells yielded CD45RA+ naive and CD45RA-negative memory subsets. The data originate from a study of shared clonotypes between healthy human individuals. Study in general: The study enrolled a couple of women and a few men aged 18 to 49.

Profiled with immunoSEQ multiplex PCR; TCRdb holds only in-frame clones, not every one. This sample has a few million clones, with approximately 94% found just once. J gave up 7 bases and V 0 bases, and 3 bases lay outside the gene matches. This CDR3 has 15 amino acids. Sequences were obtained from naive CD4+ T cells sorted from blood. Subset described: CD45RA+ positively selected. The TCR comes from a man aged 18 to 29 in good health. The J gene is TRBJ2-2, the V gene TRBV23-1, with 9 bases aligning to TRBD1. TRBV23-1 is identified as an open reading frame with a role that is uncertain. The DNA of the CDR3 is TGCGCCAGCAGTCAATCGACAGGGGGATTCGGGGAGCTGTTTTTT. This encodes CASSQSTGGFGELFF.